The TCR beta chain described here comes from a study of cytomegalovirus exposure and HLA in healthy donors. CDR1 and CDR2 (germline): WSHSY, SAAADI. The CDR3 totals 13 residues. Germline trimming cut 7 bases from V and 2 bases from J; bases unmatched to any gene: 3. Remarks on this clone: The antigen is not known.

General study results and limits: Earlier analysis yielded a pattern in which most TCR beta V segments were productive about 90% or about 30% of the time. A later analysis showed that HLA-associated TCR beta chains had undergone more clonal expansion than equally common others.

The PCR ran on 60 Vbeta and 13 Jbeta primers. Assay used: immunoSEQ multiplex PCR; TCRdb lists only in-frame clones, some missing. The table shows about 98,000 clones, with about 80% occurring only once. The source material was PBMCs. The chain links TRBV10-2 to TRBJ2-5, with 8 bases lining up with TRBD2. This clonotype originated in a man aged 18-30 years in good health and CMV-seropositive. Written as DNA, the CDR3 is TGCGCCAGCATAGCGGGGAGACAAGAGACCCAGTACTTC. Its translation is CASIAGRQETQYF.